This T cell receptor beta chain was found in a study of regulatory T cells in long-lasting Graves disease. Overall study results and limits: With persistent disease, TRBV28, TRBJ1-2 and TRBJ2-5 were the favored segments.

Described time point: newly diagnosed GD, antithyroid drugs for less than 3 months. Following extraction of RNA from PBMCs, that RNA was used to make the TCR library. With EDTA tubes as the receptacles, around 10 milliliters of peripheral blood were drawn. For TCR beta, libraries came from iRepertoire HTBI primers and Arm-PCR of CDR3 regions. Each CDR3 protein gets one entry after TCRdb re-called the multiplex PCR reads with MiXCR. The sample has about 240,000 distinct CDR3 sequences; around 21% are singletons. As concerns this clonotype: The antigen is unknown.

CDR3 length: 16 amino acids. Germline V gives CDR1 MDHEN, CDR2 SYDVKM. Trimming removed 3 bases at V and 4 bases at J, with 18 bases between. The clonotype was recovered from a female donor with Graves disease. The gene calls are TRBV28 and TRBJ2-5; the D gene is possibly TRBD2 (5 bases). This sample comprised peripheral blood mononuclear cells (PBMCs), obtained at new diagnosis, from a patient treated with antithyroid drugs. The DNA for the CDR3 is TGTGCCAGCAGTTTTATTGGAGGAGGTGCCTCAGAGACCCAGTACTTC. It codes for CASSFIGGGASETQYF. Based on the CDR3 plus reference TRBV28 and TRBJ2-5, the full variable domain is DVKVTQSSRYLVKRTGEKVFLECVQDMDHENMFWYRQDPGLGLRLIYFSYDVKMKEKGDIPEGYSVSREKKERFSLILESASTNQTSMYLCASSFIGGGASETQYFGPGTRLLVL.